These 7 T cell receptor beta chains were all obtained from the same sample, sequenced in a study of metastatic and nonmetastatic thyroid tumors. Patients underwent thyroid surgery, and none had received any treatment before it. With MiXCR, TCRdb called clones anew from the PCR reads. The sample lists tens of thousands of clones, around a third seen once, with over 20% in the top ten. Sequencing was performed on blood. All receptors derive from a male donor with papillary thyroid cancer or a benign thyroid nodule (not recorded which). Some clones in this sample may be carry-over from other donors' samples.

The chain is built from TRBV5-6 and TRBJ2-1; the match to TRBD2 covers 8 bases. The length of the CDR3 is 14 residues. J lost 6 bases, V lost 2 bases, and 4 bases had no gene match. Germline V CDR1 and CDR2: SGHDT, YYEEEE. The CDR3 sequence: CASSLAAGVNEQFF. CDR3 sequence (DNA): TGTGCCAGCAGCTTAGCAGCGGGAGTCAATGAGCAGTTCTTC.

This clone was seen at least ten times. The rearrangement links TRBV19 to TRBJ1-5; D is ambiguous. V was trimmed by 3 bases and J by 6 bases, leaving 15 bases between them. The germline gives CDR1 LNHDA, CDR2 SQIVND (reference sequence). The CDR3 has 15 residues. CDR3 nucleotides: TGTGCCAGTAGTATCTGGGTCCAAAATGGTCAGCCCCAGCATTTT. It encodes CASSIWVQNGQPQHF.

J is TRBJ1-2 and V is TRBV5-1, with unresolved D. This CDR3 region has 13 residues. V gave up 0 bases and J gave up 6 bases, with 9 bases separating them. The germline V gene has CDR1 SGHRS and CDR2 YFSETQ. CDR3 protein: CASSLAGVNGYTF. CDR3 nucleotides: TGCGCCAGCAGCTTGGCCGGGGTCAATGGCTACACCTTC.

The CDR3 loop is CASSNDISYEQYF. CDR3 nucleotides: TGTGCCAGCTCAAATGACATCTCCTACGAGCAGTACTTC. The chain uses TRBV18 and TRBJ2-7; no definite D call. CDR1 is KGHSH, CDR2 LQKENI, per germline. V lost 5 bases and J lost 0, with 8 bases in between. The CDR3 runs to 13 residues.

This sequence joins TRBV30 and TRBJ2-3; D tentatively fits TRBD1 or TRBD2 (5 bases each). Germline V CDR1 and CDR2: GTSNPN, SVGIG (reference sequence). Between the trimmed V and J ends, which lost 8 bases and 1 base, there was a span of 16 bases. The CDR3 totals 14 residues. CDR3 DNA sequence: TGTGCCGCTTCCCAGGGACGGGGCACAGATACGCAGTATTTT. Its protein is CAASQGRGTDTQYF.

This clone was seen at least ten times. This chain links TRBV29-1 with TRBJ1-1; unclear D gene. There are 13 residues in the CDR3. Trimming took 7 bases from V and 5 from J, leaving 17 bases between them. Germline V gene lookup returns CDR1 SQVTM and CDR2 ANQGSEA. The CDR3 reads CSGRYKGNTEAFF. CDR3 bases: TGCAGCGGCCGGTATAAAGGGAATACTGAAGCTTTCTTT.

This clone is medium-sized. The chain uses TRBV11-1 and TRBJ2-1; D is perhaps TRBD2 (6 bases). Per germline, CDR1 SGHAT and CDR2 FQDESV (reference sequence). Trimming pared 5 bases from V and 7 bases from J, leaving 12 bases between. This CDR3 comprises 13 residues. The CDR3 here is CASSEGGINEQFF. CDR3 nucleotides: TGTGCCAGCAGCGAGGGCGGGATAAATGAGCAGTTCTTC.